The next 18 T cell receptor beta chains were all read from a single sample in a study of technical replicates of blood from a few donors. Libraries were prepared by immunoSEQ multiplex PCR; TCRdb keeps only in-frame clonotypes and omits some of them. Of 65,000 to 80,000 clones in the sample, 95% were seen once. Material for sequencing was T cells isolated from PBMCs. These receptors were collected from a human donor in good health.

The genes are TRBV9 and TRBJ1-4; 9 positions agree with TRBD1. The J segment lost 5 bases and the V segment lost 2 bases, leaving 4 bases of the junction unmatched. This CDR3 is 15 amino acids long. Germline CDR1 and CDR2: SGDLS and YYNGEE. CDR3 bases: TGTGCCAGCAGCGTTAGCGGACAGGGGAATGAAAAACTGTTTTTT. It yields the protein CASSVSGQGNEKLFF.

The chain joins TRBV6-1 to TRBJ2-3; no clear D. Germline CDR1 and CDR2: MNHNS and SASEGT. V dropped 6 bases and J dropped 6 bases, with 13 bases sitting between them. The CDR3 spans 13 residues. The CDR3 DNA sequence: TGTGCCAGCAGCGCTAACCCACGGGATACGCAGTATTTT. Protein product: CASSANPRDTQYF.

The genes are TRBV11-1 and TRBJ2-3, with TRBD2 identical over 12 bases. Germline CDR1 reads SGHAT; CDR2 reads FQDESV (reference sequence). V dropped 7 bases and J dropped 3; count of bases not matched to a gene: 2. The CDR3 runs 14 residues. The CDR3, as DNA: TGTGCCAGCATCGGACTAGCGGGGACAGATACGCAGTATTTT. This sequence encodes CASIGLAGTDTQYF.

The chain recombines TRBV5-4 with TRBJ2-7; 9 bases are shared with TRBD1. The CDR3 is 14 amino acids. The junction had 7 bases not matched to a gene; V was cut back by 7 bases and J by 2 bases. The germline V gene encodes CDR1 SGHNT and CDR2 YYREEE (reference sequence). CDR3 residues: CASLHRDRAYEQYF. The CDR3 nucleotides are TGTGCCAGCTTACACCGGGACAGGGCCTACGAGCAGTACTTC.

The chain is built from TRBV30 and TRBJ1-1; a weak D match, TRBD1 (5 bases). This CDR3 has 14 residues. Trimming removed 5 bases from V and 4 bases from J, with 17 bases in between. The germline V gene encodes CDR1 GTSNPN and CDR2 SVGIG (reference sequence). The CDR3 DNA is TGTGCCTGGTCACTGGGCAGGGTCGGCACTGAAGCTTTCTTT. It codes for CAWSLGRVGTEAFF.

This chain uses TRBV19 with TRBJ1-1, with D perhaps matching TRBD1 (6 bases). V lost 9 bases and J lost 0, with 23 bases in between. The CDR3 has 17 amino acids. The germline V gene has CDR1 LNHDA and CDR2 SQIVND (reference sequence). CDR3 sequence reads: CARYPGGGREMNTEAFF. The CDR3 DNA sequence: TGTGCCAGATACCCCGGAGGGGGGAGGGAAATGAACACTGAAGCTTTCTTT.

V usage is TRBV28 and J usage is TRBJ1-5; 11 bases line up with TRBD1. V gave up 8 bases and J gave up 7 bases; unmatched junction bases: 7. CDR3 length equals 14 residues. Germline assignment: CDR1 MDHEN and CDR2 SYDVKM. CDR3 in DNA: TGTGCCAGCCAGTCGGGACAGGGGGGACAGCCCCAGCATTTT. Residues: CASQSGQGGQPQHF.

This chain links TRBV6-5 with TRBJ1-2, with 7 bases lining up with TRBD1. J gave up 5 bases and V 6 bases, and 6 bases lay outside the gene matches. From germline, CDR1 is MNHEY and CDR2 SVGAGI. The CDR3 is 13 amino acids. The CDR3 here is CASSRGTAYGYTF. CDR3 DNA sequence: TGTGCCAGCAGCCGTGGGACAGCATATGGCTACACCTTC.

The CDR3 coding sequence is TGTGCCAGCTCGGAAGGACAGGGCTCACGGCCCCAGCATTTT. It is translated as CASSEGQGSRPQHF. The chain combines TRBV28 with TRBJ1-5; 8 bases are a match to TRBD1. V lost 8 bases to trimming and J lost 9 bases; unmatched junction nucleotides: 12. Germline CDR1 and CDR2: MDHEN and SYDVKM. The CDR3 runs to 14 residues.

This chain connects TRBV4-1 to TRBJ2-2; D perhaps matches TRBD2 (5 bases). Germline V gene sequence: CDR1 MGHRA, CDR2 YSYEKL. V dropped 1 base and J dropped 5 bases, with 8 bases sitting between them. CDR3 length: 14 residues. The CDR3 spells CASSQVTGTGELFF. CDR3 bases: TGCGCCAGCAGCCAAGTTACGGGGACCGGGGAGCTGTTTTTT.

The CDR3 DNA is TGCGCCAGCAGCCAAAACAGGGTGGGCAATCAGCCCCAGCATTTT. It yields the protein CASSQNRVGNQPQHF. The chain joins TRBV4-1 to TRBJ1-5; possible D gene TRBD1, 6 bases. CDR3 length: 15 residues. CDR1 and CDR2 from the germline V gene are MGHRA and YSYEKL. The V and J ends lost 2 bases and 2 bases respectively, with 10 bases between them.

The chain couples TRBV9 to TRBJ2-3; a weak D match, TRBD1 (5 bases). This CDR3 contains 14 residues. Trimming stripped 1 base from V and 2 bases from J, with 8 bases between. The germline gives CDR1 SGDLS, CDR2 YYNGEE. The CDR3 DNA reads as TGTGCCAGCAGCGTACAGGGTTACACAGATACGCAGTATTTT. Translation: CASSVQGYTDTQYF.

This rearrangement joins TRBV4-1 to TRBJ1-3; D is undetermined. V lost 5 bases, J lost 0 bases, and 17 bases lay in between. Germline-derived CDR1 and CDR2 are MGHRA and YSYEKL. The CDR3 consists of 17 residues. The CDR3 spells CASSSLGRESSGNTIYF. In DNA form, the CDR3 reads TGCGCCAGCAGCTCACTAGGGAGGGAGAGCTCTGGAAACACCATATATTTT.

The chain carries TRBV6-1 and TRBJ1-2, with a weak D call TRBD1 (5 bases). CDR3 size: 13 residues. Germline lookup yields CDR1 MNHNS and CDR2 SASEGT. Trimming removed 6 bases at V and 2 bases at J, with 10 bases between. The CDR3 nucleotides are TGTGCCAGCAGCCCAGGACAAAACTATGGCTACACCTTC. Residues: CASSPGQNYGYTF.

This sequence joins TRBV6-5 and TRBJ2-7, with 7 nucleotides matching TRBD2. This CDR3 contains 15 residues. V trimming: 3 bases; J trimming: 3 bases; junction bases outside the gene matches: 8. Germline lookup yields CDR1 MNHEY and CDR2 SVGAGI. Written as DNA, the CDR3 is TGTGCCAGCAGTTATTCTCTTGGGGGGGACTACGAGCAGTACTTC. This translates into CASSYSLGGDYEQYF.

This rearrangement joins TRBV6-1 to TRBJ1-5, with no clear D. The CDR3 covers 14 residues. CDR1 MNHNS and CDR2 SASEGT come from the germline V gene. Trimming cost V 4 bases and J 7 bases, with 14 bases left between them. CDR3 in DNA: TGTGCCAGCAGTGTTTCCCAGGATTCGCAGCCCCAGCATTTT. Amino acids: CASSVSQDSQPQHF.

The genes are TRBV6-6 and TRBJ2-7; maybe TRBD1 (5 bases). Germline-derived CDR1 and CDR2 are MNHNY and SVGAGI (reference sequence). CDR3 length: 13 amino acids. Between the trimmed V and J ends, which lost 6 bases and 7 bases, there was a span of 16 bases. CDR3 sequence (DNA): TGTGCCAGCAGCTGGACATACCCCGAGGAGCAGTACTTC. This codes for CASSWTYPEEQYF.

V is TRBV2 and J is TRBJ1-4; D ambiguous. Germline CDR1 SNHLY, CDR2 FYNNEI. Between the trimmed V and J ends, which lost 3 bases and 11 bases, there was a span of 13 bases. CDR3 length equals 13 residues. The CDR3 reads CASSEALLRKLFF. The CDR3 nucleotides are TGTGCCAGCAGTGAGGCGCTGTTGAGGAAACTGTTTTTT.